This T cell receptor (beta chain) came from a study of vaccination effects on CD4 cells after COVID-19. Background on the study: Antigen-specific CD4+ T cells were expanded (with viral peptide pools) by the ViraFEST assay ahead of sequencing. Post-vaccination samples were obtained at early and late time points from a few convalescent patients.

The authors isolated CD4+ T cells after roughly eleven days of culture. A positive SARS-CoV-2 PCR test fell between March and December 2020. Two-dose vaccination with either BNT162b2 or mRNA-1273 was given to the participants. Study conclusions and caveats: Marked contraction was observed in infection-induced and vaccine-induced clones late after vaccination.

Sequenced by immunoSEQ multiplex PCR; TCRdb stores in-frame clones only, minus some. There are tens of thousands of clones in the sample; 65% to 75% occur only once, and under 7% lies in the top ten. In its sample, this clone ranks as medium-sized. The antigen is undetermined. Per germline, CDR1 MNHEY and CDR2 SVGAGI. The CDR3 is 15 amino acids. J gave up 5 bases and V 8 bases, and 3 bases lay outside the gene matches. This chain connects TRBV6-5 to TRBJ2-1, with 16 bases identical to TRBD2. This specimen was CD4+ T cells from PBMCs cultured without peptide, taken after COVID-19 vaccination. This TCR derives from a human donor who had a prior SARS-CoV-2 infection. The CDR3 DNA reads TGTGCCAGCGAGGGACTAGCGGGAGGGCACAATGAGCAGTTCTTC. Its translation: CASEGLAGGHNEQFF.